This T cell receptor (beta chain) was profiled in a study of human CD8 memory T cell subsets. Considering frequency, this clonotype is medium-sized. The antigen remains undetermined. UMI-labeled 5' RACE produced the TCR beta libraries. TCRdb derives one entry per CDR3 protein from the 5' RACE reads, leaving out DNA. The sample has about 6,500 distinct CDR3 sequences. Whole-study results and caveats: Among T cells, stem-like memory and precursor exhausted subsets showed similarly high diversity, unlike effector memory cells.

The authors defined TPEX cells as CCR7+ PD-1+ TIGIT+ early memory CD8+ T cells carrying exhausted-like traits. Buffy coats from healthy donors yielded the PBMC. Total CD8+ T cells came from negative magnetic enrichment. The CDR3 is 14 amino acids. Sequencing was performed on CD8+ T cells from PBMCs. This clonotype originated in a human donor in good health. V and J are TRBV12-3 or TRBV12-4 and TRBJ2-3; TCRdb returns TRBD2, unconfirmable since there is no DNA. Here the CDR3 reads CASSLRARGDTQYF.